This paragraph reports one T cell receptor (beta chain). Its antigen remains unknown. Some clones are missing from TCRdb's copy, which holds only in-frame ones; the method was immunoSEQ multiplex PCR. The table lists about 97,000 clones, over 70% of them singletons. This sample was taken from a study of Ad26.COV2.S vaccination and SARS-CoV-2 variants. Study outcomes and limitations: Substantial post-vaccination breadth of spike-specific CD8+ and CD4+ T cell responses was reported. Placebo recipients and vaccine recipients were similar in non-spike TCR breadth. Possible underestimation of total T cell responses by the TCR breadth and depth analyses was noted. Recipients given vaccine exceeded placebo recipients in spike-specific TCR breadth.

Between the trimmed V and J ends, which lost 1 base and 4 bases, there was a span of 10 bases. This CDR3 has 14 amino acids. Germline lookup yields CDR1 MNHNS and CDR2 SASEGT. The rearrangement links TRBV6-1 to TRBJ1-2; D is perhaps TRBD1 (5 bases). The specimen was peripheral blood, collected after recovery from COVID-19. This TCR came from a human donor who had recovered from COVID-19. For the CDR3, the DNA is TGTGCCAGCAGTGAAGGGCCAGGGTCCTATGGCTACACCTTC. It encodes CASSEGPGSYGYTF.